This T cell receptor (beta chain) originates from a study of regulatory T cells in long-lasting Graves disease. Background on the study: Graves' cases, newly diagnosed, had used antithyroid drugs under 3 months.

To note about this clonotype: Its antigen is not known.

Relying on iRepertoire HTBI primers and Arm-PCR of CDR3 regions, the team built TCR beta libraries. One entry per CDR3 protein, called by TCRdb with MiXCR from the multiplex PCR reads. The sample contains about 530,000 distinct CDR3 sequences, 16% of which appear only once. Findings and limits, study-wide: Relative to newly diagnosed Graves' patients, persistent ones had lower TCR diversity.

This sample's time point: newly diagnosed GD, antithyroid drugs for less than 3 months. PBMCs provided the RNA from which the TCR library was made. The CDR3 consists of 16 residues. V trimming: 0 bases; J trimming: 7 bases; junction bases outside the gene matches: 5. Germline CDR1 reads SGHDT; CDR2 reads YYEEEE. The sample was also reused in another study, on T cells in Graves' hyperthyroidism and ophthalmopathy.

The chain uses TRBV5-6 and TRBJ2-2; TRBD1 matches at 11 bases. The receptor comes from a woman aged 35 to 59 with Graves disease. The sample in question was peripheral blood mononuclear cells (PBMCs), obtained at new diagnosis, from a patient treated with antithyroid drugs. Here the CDR3 reads CASSLEDRGQGGELFF. In DNA form, the CDR3 reads TGTGCCAGCAGCTTGGAGGACAGGGGGCAAGGCGGGGAGCTGTTTTTT.